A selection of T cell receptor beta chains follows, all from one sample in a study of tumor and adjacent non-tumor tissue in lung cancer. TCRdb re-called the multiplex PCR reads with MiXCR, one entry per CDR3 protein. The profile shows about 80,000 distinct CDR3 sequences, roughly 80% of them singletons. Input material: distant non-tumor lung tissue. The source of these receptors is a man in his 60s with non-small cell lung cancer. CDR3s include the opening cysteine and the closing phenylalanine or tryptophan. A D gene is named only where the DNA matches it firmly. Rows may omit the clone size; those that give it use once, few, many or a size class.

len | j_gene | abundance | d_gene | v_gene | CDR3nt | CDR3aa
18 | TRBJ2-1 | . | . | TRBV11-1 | TGTGCCAGTAGCTTAGCGCATGTCTATACAAGGCAGATCCCCCAGCAGTTCTTC | CASSLAHVYTRQIPQQFF
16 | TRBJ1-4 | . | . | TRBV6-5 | TGTACCAGCAGTGAGCGAACAGGGCGGACTAATGAAAAACTGTTTTTT | CTSSERTGRTNEKLFF
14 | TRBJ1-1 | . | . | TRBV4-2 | TGTGTCAGCAGCCCTCCTGCGGTTGCGGCTGAAGCTTTCTTT | CVSSPPAVAAEAFF
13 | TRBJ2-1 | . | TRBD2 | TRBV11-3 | TGTGGCAGCAGCTTCGGGAGGGTCAGTGAGCAGTTCTTC | CGSSFGRVSEQFF
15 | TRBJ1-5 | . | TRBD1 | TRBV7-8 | TGTGCCAGCAGCTTAAGCGGACAGGACTCTCAGCCCCAGCATTTC | CASSLSGQDSQPQHF
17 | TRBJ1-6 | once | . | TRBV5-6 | TGTGCCAGCAGCCTACTACAGGCGGCAGATTATAATTCACTCTTCCACTTT | CASSLLQAADYNSLFHF
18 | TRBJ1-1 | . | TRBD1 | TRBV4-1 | TGCGCCAACAGCCACCCCAGGGGGGAGGGAGAAAAGAACAATGAAGCTTTCTTT | CANSHPRGEGEKNNEAFF
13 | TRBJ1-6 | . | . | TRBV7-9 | TGTGCCAGCGGCCGGGCCCAGGATTCACCCCTCCACTTT | CASGRAQDSPLHF
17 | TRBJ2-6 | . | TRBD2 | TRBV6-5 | TGTGCCAGTAGTTTAGCGGGGGCCAGCTCTGGGGCCAACGTCCCGACGTTC | CASSLAGASSGANVPTF
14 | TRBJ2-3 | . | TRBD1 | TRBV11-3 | TGTGCCAGCAGCTCCGCAGGGGGATCATATACGCAGTATTTT | CASSSAGGSYTQYF
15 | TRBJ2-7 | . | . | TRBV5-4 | TGTGCCAGCAGCTTAAGGTCGGGACTTTCATACGAGCAGTACTTC | CASSLRSGLSYEQYF
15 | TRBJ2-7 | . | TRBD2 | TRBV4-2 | TGTGCCAGCAGCCAAGAGAGCGGGAGTTCCTACGAGCAGTACTTC | CASSQESGSSYEQYF
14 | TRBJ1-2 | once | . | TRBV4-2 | TGTGCCAGCAGCGAAGAGCAACCGACAGATGCCTACACTTTC | CASSEEQPTDAYTF
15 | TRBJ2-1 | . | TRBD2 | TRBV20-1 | TGCAGTGCTAGCCCGCTAGCGGGAGCTCTCAATGAAGAGTTCTTC | CSASPLAGALNEEFF
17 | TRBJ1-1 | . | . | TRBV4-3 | TGCACCAGCAGCCAAGACGTACCGGGCAGTTTGGGCACTGAAGCTTTCTTT | CTSSQDVPGSLGTEAFF
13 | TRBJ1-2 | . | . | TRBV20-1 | . | CSVAPGTTDGFTF
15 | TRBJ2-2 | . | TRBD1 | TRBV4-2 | TGTGCCAACAGCCAAGGGACAGGGGACACCGGGGAGTTATTTTTT | CANSQGTGDTGELFF
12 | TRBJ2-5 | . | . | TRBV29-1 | TGCAGCGTTGCGGAACTAACGGATACCCAGTACTTC | CSVAELTDTQYF
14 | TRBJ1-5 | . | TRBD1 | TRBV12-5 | TGTGCTAGTGGCTTGGGCGACAGGGTTCAGCCCCAGCATTTT | CASGLGDRVQPQHF
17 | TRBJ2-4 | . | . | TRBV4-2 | TGTGCCACCAGTCCCCGTGCGGGCGGAGGGGCCAAAAACATTCGGTACTTC | CATSPRAGGGAKNIRYF
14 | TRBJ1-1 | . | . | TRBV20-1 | TGCAGTACTAGAGGTCCGGATTCGGGCAGTGAAGCTTTCTTT | CSTRGPDSGSEAFF
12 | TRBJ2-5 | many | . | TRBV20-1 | TGCAGTGCTAGAGAGGACTGGGAGACCCAGTACTTC | CSAREDWETQYF
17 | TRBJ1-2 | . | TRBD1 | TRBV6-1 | TGTGCCAGTAGTGAAGGGACAGGCTCAAGCTCGGGTTATGGCTACACCTTC | CASSEGTGSSSGYGYTF
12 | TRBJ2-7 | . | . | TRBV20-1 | TGCAATATTAGTGCGGTCACCTACGAGCAGTACTTC | CNISAVTYEQYF
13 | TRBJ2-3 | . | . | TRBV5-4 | TGTGCCGGGAACACGGGGGTAACAGATACACAGTATTTT | CAGNTGVTDTQYF
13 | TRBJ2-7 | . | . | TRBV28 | TGTGCCAGCAGTCCGTACAGGGCCTACGAGCGGTACTTC | CASSPYRAYERYF
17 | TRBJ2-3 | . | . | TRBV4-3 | TGCGCCAGCAGTCGCCAGGTCGCGACAGGACTCGCAGATACGCAGTATTTT | CASSRQVATGLADTQYF
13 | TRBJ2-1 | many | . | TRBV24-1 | TGTGCCACCAGTGATCTAGCATTCAATGAGCAGTTCTTC | CATSDLAFNEQFF